This T cell receptor beta chain was captured in a study of cytotoxic CD8 clonotypes in ibrutinib-treated CLL. About the study: Following a median approximately twelve months of treatment, with a range of 6 to 36, response samples were taken. Notes on the study in general: While tracking circulating CD8+ T-cell counts, baseline clonality exceeded that of age-matched healthy donors. The public clonotypes identified were infrequent and showed contraction or stability on treatment.

Within the sample, this clone is medium-sized. As yet, its antigen is unknown. This CDR3 has 13 residues. V shed 5 bases and J shed 3 bases, with 8 bases lying between them. Germline lookup yields CDR1 WNHNN and CDR2 SYGVQD (reference sequence). Depth targeted 1 in 200,000 to 1 in 1 million T cells, averaging 10x coverage per clonotype. Data came from immunoSEQ multiplex PCR; TCRdb stores just in-frame clones and leaves some out. The sample has tens of thousands of clones, 70% to 90% seen once. The sample consisted of PBMCs, taken before ibrutinib treatment. The chain couples TRBV10-1 to TRBJ1-5; the D gene is possibly TRBD1 (5 bases). The TCR originated in a human donor with chronic lymphocytic leukemia. The CDR3 DNA reads as TGCGCCAGCAGTACAGGTATCAATCAGCCCCAGCATTTT. It is translated as CASSTGINQPQHF.